This T cell receptor (beta chain) was profiled in a study of monozygotic twins with inflammatory bowel disease. cDNA synthesis was performed in eight separate reactions for each sample. Using the 5' RACE reads, TCRdb records one entry per CDR3 protein without DNA. Its table lists some 130,000 distinct CDR3 sequences. The CDR3 extends over 15 amino acids. CDR1 is SGHRS and CDR2 is YFSETQ in the germline V gene. The TCR originated in a human donor with ulcerative colitis or Crohn's disease, or a healthy co-twin of an affected twin (not recorded which). The sample consisted of blood. This sequence joins TRBV5-1 and TRBJ1-1; TCRdb outputs TRBD1, but without DNA this stays unchecked. The CDR3 spells CASSLFPGGATEAFF.